Following are 20 T cell receptor beta chains from one sample sequenced in a study of blood T cells in healthy people across ages. Next came a second PCR, run for about 6 to 12 cycles, which used a sample-barcoded 5' primer along with a J-beta primer mix. TCRdb reprocessed the 5' RACE reads with MiXCR, giving one entry per CDR3 protein. The data contain about 970,000 distinct CDR3 sequences, 51% of them singletons. What was sequenced was blood. The receptors were gathered from a woman aged 60-75 years in good health.

This clonotype occurred once. This chain joins TRBV24-1 and TRBJ1-6; tentatively, D is TRBD1 (5 bases). The CDR3 is 13 amino acids. V was shortened by 5 bases and J by 10 bases, with 11 bases between the two germline ends. Germline assignment: CDR1 KGHDR and CDR2 SFDVKD. The CDR3 bases are TGTGCCACCAGTGCCCGTCGGGACTCACCCCTCCACTTT. Amino acid sequence: CATSARRDSPLHF.

This clonotype was counted between two and nine times. V usage is TRBV24-1 and J usage is TRBJ2-5; 7 bases match TRBD1. After removal of 6 bases from V and 5 bases from J, the junction contained 11 bases not matched to a gene. The CDR3 has 15 residues. From germline, CDR1 is KGHDR and CDR2 SFDVKD. The DNA for the CDR3 is TGTGCCACCAGTCCTGGGACAGCTAAGTTGGAGACCCAGTACTTC. This sequence encodes CATSPGTAKLETQYF.

The chain uses TRBV28 and TRBJ2-4; D is ambiguous. The J call may be incorrect, as the DNA end agrees better with TRBJ2-7. CDR1 and CDR2 from the germline V gene are MDHEN and SYDVKM. The CDR3 consists of 13 residues. In DNA form, the CDR3 reads TGTGCCAGCAGTTGGACCCAATCCTACGAGCAGTACTTC. It translates to CASSWTQSYEQYF.

This clonotype showed up just a few times. This chain joins TRBV28 and TRBJ2-5; 14 positions agree with TRBD2. This CDR3 region has 20 residues. Germline CDR1 MDHEN, CDR2 SYDVKM. V lost 6 bases, J lost 2 bases, and 17 bases stayed unmatched. CDR3 in amino acids: CASSPGLAGGHSRIQETQYF. CDR3 DNA: TGTGCCAGCAGCCCCGGACTAGCGGGAGGCCACTCACGAATACAAGAGACCCAGTACTTC.

This chain connects TRBV29-1 to TRBJ2-1, with TRBD2 matching 12 bases. The CDR3 spans 15 residues. Germline V gives CDR1 SQVTM, CDR2 ANQGSEA. Trimming at V came to 4 bases and at J to 9 bases, leaving 10 bases not matched to a gene. DNA of the CDR3: TGCAGCGTTGGAACCCTAGCGGGAGGGCGGTTTGAGCAGTTCTTC. It translates to CSVGTLAGGRFEQFF.

This clonotype was counted a few times. The V gene is TRBV20-1, the J gene TRBJ2-1, with 8 bases identical to TRBD2. Germline CDR1 DFQATT, CDR2 SNEGSKA (reference sequence). This CDR3 spans 13 amino acids. The CDR3 region has the DNA TGCGGAAAAGCAGGGGCGGGAGGATATGAGCAGTTCTTC. Translation: CGKAGAGGYEQFF.

The chain recombines TRBV6-5 with TRBJ1-5; TRBD1 agrees at 7 bases. The CDR3 covers 15 residues. Germline assignment: CDR1 MNHEY and CDR2 SVGAGI. V shed 6 bases, J shed 2 bases, and the junction held 7 bases outside the gene matches. The CDR3 sequence is CASSETGAGNQPQHF. CDR3 DNA sequence: TGTGCCAGCAGCGAAACAGGGGCCGGCAATCAGCCCCAGCATTTT.

The chain links TRBV20-1 to TRBJ2-1; the match to TRBD2 covers 11 bases. This CDR3 spans 14 amino acids. The V gene end was trimmed by 5 bases and the J gene end by 6 bases; junction bases not matched to a gene: 6. Germline V CDR1 and CDR2: DFQATT, SNEGSKA (reference sequence). The CDR3 nucleotides read TGCAGTGCTCTCCCGGGGACTAGCGGCAATGAGCAGTTCTTC. The encoded protein is CSALPGTSGNEQFF.

The genes are TRBV7-9 and TRBJ2-7; 9 bases map to TRBD2. Trimming removed 5 bases from V and 1 base from J; junction bases left unmatched: 21. Germline assignment: CDR1 SEHNR and CDR2 FQNEAQ (reference sequence). The CDR3 has 20 residues. CDR3 sequence: CASSTTLAREGHLGSYEQYF. CDR3 nucleotides: TGTGCCAGCAGCACGACACTAGCGCGGGAGGGCCATCTAGGGTCCTACGAGCAGTACTTC.

On this clonotype itself: A read error is possible here, since a much larger clone lies one base away. V and J are TRBV7-2 and TRBJ2-4; D gene unclear. There are 15 residues in the CDR3. Trimming removed 4 bases at V and 6 bases at J, with 16 bases between. In germline, CDR1 is SGHTA, CDR2 FQGNSA. The CDR3 region is CASSWLPGSINIQYF. The CDR3 DNA reads TGTGCCAGCAGCTGGCTTCCGGGCTCCATAAACATTCAGTACTTC.

The table lists this clonotype with many counts. This chain connects TRBV28 to TRBJ2-4; D gene ambiguous. The CDR3 runs to 14 residues. Germline CDR1 and CDR2: MDHEN and SYDVKM. V was pared by 4 bases and J by 0 bases, with 7 bases between. This CDR3 reads CASSSLLAKNIQYF. The CDR3 nucleotides read TGTGCCAGCAGTTCCCTCCTAGCCAAAAACATTCAGTACTTC.

This sequence joins TRBV5-5 and TRBJ2-5, with D tentatively TRBD2 (5 bases). This CDR3 contains 15 residues. With 1 base removed from V and 5 bases from J, the gap between germline ends came to 15 bases. The germline CDR1 and CDR2 sequences are SGHKS and YYEKEE (reference sequence). CDR3 amino acids: CASSLFITTGETQYF. The CDR3 nucleotides read TGTGCCAGCAGCTTGTTCATTACCACGGGGGAGACCCAGTACTTC.

A word on this clonotype: Mismatch with germline at one junction end may stem from a read error. The CDR3 DNA reads TGTGCCGTCAGTGACCCCTACGAGCAGTACTTC. It encodes CAVSDPYEQYF. The chain carries TRBV10-3 and TRBJ2-7; D unclear. CDR1 is ENHRY and CDR2 is SYGVKD in the germline V gene. The CDR3 covers 11 residues.

The genes are TRBV10-3 and TRBJ2-5; D perhaps matches TRBD2 (6 bases). The J call may be in error: the DNA end matches TRBJ2-7 better. Per the germline V gene, CDR1 is ENHRY and CDR2 is SYGVKD. This CDR3 is 16 amino acids long. As DNA, the CDR3 is TGTGCCATCAGTGATCGCGAGTCTAGCGTCACCGACGAGCAGTACTTC. Encoded protein: CAISDRESSVTDEQYF.

The rearrangement joins TRBV7-2 to TRBJ1-1; D call uncertain. The germline gives CDR1 SGHTA, CDR2 FQGNSA. V gave up 1 base and J gave up 7 bases, with 13 bases separating them. This CDR3 is built from 14 residues. The DNA for the CDR3 is TGTGCCAGCAGCTTAGTGACCATACGTAATGAAGCTTTCTTT. Translating gives CASSLVTIRNEAFF.

The chain is built from TRBV27 and TRBJ2-1; TRBD2 agrees at 7 bases. V gave up 0 bases and J gave up 3 bases; unmatched junction bases: 11. The CDR3 totals 18 residues. Per the germline V gene, CDR1 is MNHEY and CDR2 is SMNVEV (reference sequence). CDR3 nucleotides: TGTGCCAGCAGTTTATCGTACCTTAGGAGCGGGGTCTACAATGAGCAGTTCTTC. This gives the protein CASSLSYLRSGVYNEQFF.

The chain carries TRBV24-1 and TRBJ2-7; the D is unclear. V was pared by 10 bases and J by 0 bases, with 12 bases between. Per the germline V gene, CDR1 is KGHDR and CDR2 is SFDVKD. The CDR3 totals 13 residues. Here the CDR3 reads CATATSSSYEQYF. The CDR3 DNA reads as TGTGCCACGGCGACGAGTAGCTCCTACGAGCAGTACTTC.

The chain is built from TRBV12-3 or TRBV12-4 and TRBJ2-4, with TRBD1 as a possible D gene (6 bases). With 6 bases removed from V and 7 bases from J, the gap between germline ends came to 16 bases. CDR3 length: 14 residues. The CDR3 here is CASRNTGTLNIQYF. CDR3 nucleotides: TGTGCCAGCAGAAATACCGGGACACTGAACATTCAGTACTTC.

The chain recombines TRBV2 with TRBJ2-5; 12 positions agree with TRBD1. CDR1 and CDR2 from the germline V gene are SNHLY and FYNNEI. This CDR3 spans 14 amino acids. Unmatched junction bases numbered 1, after V lost 3 bases and J lost 5 bases. CDR3 sequence: CASSEGTGGETQYF. The CDR3 region has the DNA TGTGCCAGCAGTGAGGGGACAGGGGGCGAGACCCAGTACTTC.

This clonotype appeared a few times. The rearrangement joins TRBV7-6 to TRBJ2-6, with D perhaps TRBD1 (6 bases). Trimming left V 4 bases short and J 0 bases short, with 13 bases between. CDR1 is SGHVS, CDR2 FNYEAQ, per germline. This CDR3 comprises 17 residues. In DNA, the CDR3 is TGTGCCAGCAGCTCCCCTACAGGGAACTCTGGGGCCAACGTCCTGACTTTC. This encodes CASSSPTGNSGANVLTF.